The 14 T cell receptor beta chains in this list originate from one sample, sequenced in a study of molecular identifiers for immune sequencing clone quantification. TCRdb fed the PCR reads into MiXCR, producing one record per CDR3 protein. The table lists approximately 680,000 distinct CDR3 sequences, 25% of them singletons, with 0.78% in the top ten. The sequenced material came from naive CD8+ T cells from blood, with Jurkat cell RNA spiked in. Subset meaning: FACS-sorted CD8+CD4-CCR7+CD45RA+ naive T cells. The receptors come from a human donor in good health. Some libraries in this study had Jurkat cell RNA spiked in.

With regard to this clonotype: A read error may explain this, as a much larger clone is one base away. The CDR3 DNA is TGTGCCAGCAGCTTAGACTACGGCTTTGAAGCTTTCTTT. Translated, it gives CASSLDYGFEAFF. V gene TRBV7-9 combines with J gene TRBJ1-1, with no clear D. From germline, CDR1 is SEHNR and CDR2 FQNEAQ (reference sequence). V was shortened by 1 base and J by 7 bases, with 10 bases between the two germline ends. The CDR3 is made up of 13 amino acids.

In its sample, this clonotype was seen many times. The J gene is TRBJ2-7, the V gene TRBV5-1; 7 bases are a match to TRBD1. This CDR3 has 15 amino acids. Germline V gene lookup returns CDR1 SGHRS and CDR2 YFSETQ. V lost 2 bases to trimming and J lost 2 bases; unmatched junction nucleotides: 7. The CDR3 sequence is CASSLSTGPPYEQYF. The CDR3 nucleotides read TGCGCCAGCAGCTTATCGACAGGGCCACCCTACGAGCAGTACTTC. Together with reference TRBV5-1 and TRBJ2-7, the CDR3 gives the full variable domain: KAGVTQTPRYLIKTRGQQVTLSCSPISGHRSVSWYQQTPGQGLQFLFEYFSETQRNKGNFPGRFSGRQFSNSRSEMNVSTLELGDSALYLCASSLSTGPPYEQYFGPGTRLTVT.

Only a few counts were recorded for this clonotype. CDR3 in amino acids: CASSSSGGPTEAFF. DNA of the CDR3: TGTGCCAGCAGCTCATCCGGGGGGCCCACTGAAGCTTTCTTT. V usage is TRBV7-2 and J usage is TRBJ1-1; D is perhaps TRBD1 (6 bases). Germline assignment: CDR1 SGHTA and CDR2 FQGNSA. The CDR3 sequence is 14 residues long. Between the trimmed V and J ends, which lost 4 bases and 4 bases, there was a span of 13 bases.

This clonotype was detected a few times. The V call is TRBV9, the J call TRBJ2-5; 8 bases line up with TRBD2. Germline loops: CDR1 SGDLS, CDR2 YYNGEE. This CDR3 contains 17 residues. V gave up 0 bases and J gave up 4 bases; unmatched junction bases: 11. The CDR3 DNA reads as TGTGCCAGCAGCGTAGGGACTAGCCCAGGTGGGGGAGAGACCCAGTACTTC. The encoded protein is CASSVGTSPGGGETQYF.

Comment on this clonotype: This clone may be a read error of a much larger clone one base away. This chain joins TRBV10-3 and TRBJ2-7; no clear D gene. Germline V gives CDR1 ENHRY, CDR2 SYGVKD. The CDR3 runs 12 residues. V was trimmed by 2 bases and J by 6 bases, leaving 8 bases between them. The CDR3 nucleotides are TGTGCCATCAGTGAGAGGGTTTCCGAGCAGTACTTC. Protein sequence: CAISERVSEQYF.

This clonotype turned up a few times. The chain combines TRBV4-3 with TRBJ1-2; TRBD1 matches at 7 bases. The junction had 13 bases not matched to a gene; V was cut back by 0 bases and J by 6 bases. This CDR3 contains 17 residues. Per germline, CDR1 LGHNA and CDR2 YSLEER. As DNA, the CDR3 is TGCGCCAGCAGCCAAGATCGAGTCCCGGAGGGGGCGCATGGCTACACCTTC. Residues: CASSQDRVPEGAHGYTF.

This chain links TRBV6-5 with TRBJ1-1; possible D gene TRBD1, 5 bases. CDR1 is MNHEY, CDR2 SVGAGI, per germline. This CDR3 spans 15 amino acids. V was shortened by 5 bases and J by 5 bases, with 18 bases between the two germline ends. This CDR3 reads CASSVGGFIETEAFF. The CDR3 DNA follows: TGTGCCAGCAGTGTCGGGGGTTTTATAGAGACTGAAGCTTTCTTT.

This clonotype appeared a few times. The CDR3 reads CASSTTRVTGTGGKDTDTQYF. CDR3 DNA: TGTGCCAGCAGCACCACGAGGGTGACAGGGACAGGGGGAAAGGACACAGATACGCAGTATTTT. The chain couples TRBV7-9 to TRBJ2-3, with 11 bases lining up with TRBD1. Unmatched junction bases numbered 21, after V lost 5 bases and J lost 2 bases. The CDR3 spans 21 residues. Germline CDR1 SEHNR, CDR2 FQNEAQ (reference sequence).

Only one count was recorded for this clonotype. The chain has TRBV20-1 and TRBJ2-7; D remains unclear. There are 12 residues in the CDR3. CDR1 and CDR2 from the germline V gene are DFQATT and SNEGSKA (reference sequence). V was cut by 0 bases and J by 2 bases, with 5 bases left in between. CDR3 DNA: TGCAGTGCTAGAGATATTGCCTACGAGCAGTACTTC. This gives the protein CSARDIAYEQYF.

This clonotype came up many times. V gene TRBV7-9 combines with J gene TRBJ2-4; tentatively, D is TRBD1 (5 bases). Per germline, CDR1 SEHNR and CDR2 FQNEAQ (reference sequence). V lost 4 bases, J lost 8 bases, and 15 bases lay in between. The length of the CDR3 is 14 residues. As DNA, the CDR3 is TGTGCCAGCAGCTCAACCAGGGAATTCGACATTCAGTACTTC. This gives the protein CASSSTREFDIQYF.

CDR3 in DNA: TGTGCCAGCAGCTTAGGCCTAAAGGGGGGGGCCTTCGGGGACGCGCAGTACTTC. This codes for CASSLGLKGGAFGDAQYF. The chain carries TRBV13 and TRBJ2-7; possibly TRBD2 for D (7 bases). The V gene lost 0 bases and the J gene lost 9 bases, with 27 bases spanning the gap. The CDR3 contains 18 residues. The V gene's germline CDR1 is PRHDT and CDR2 FYEKMQ (reference sequence).

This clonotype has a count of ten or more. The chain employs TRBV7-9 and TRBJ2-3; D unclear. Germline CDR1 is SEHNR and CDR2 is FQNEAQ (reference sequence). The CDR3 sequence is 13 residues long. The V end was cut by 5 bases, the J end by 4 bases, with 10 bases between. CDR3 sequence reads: CASSPPASDTQYF. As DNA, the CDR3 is TGTGCCAGCAGCCCACCCGCGTCAGATACGCAGTATTTT.

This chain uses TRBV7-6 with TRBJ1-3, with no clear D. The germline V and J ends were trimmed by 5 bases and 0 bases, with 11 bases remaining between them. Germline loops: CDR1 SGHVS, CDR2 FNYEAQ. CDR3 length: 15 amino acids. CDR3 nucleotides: TGTGCCAGCAGCCGGACTGAGAGCTCTGGAAACACCATATATTTT. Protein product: CASSRTESSGNTIYF.

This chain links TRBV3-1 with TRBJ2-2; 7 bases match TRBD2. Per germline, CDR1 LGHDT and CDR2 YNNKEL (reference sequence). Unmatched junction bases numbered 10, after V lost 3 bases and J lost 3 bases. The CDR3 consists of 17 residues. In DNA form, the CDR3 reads TGTGCCAGCAGCCATGAGGTTCTAGCGGAGGACACCGGGGAGCTGTTTTTT. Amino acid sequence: CASSHEVLAEDTGELFF. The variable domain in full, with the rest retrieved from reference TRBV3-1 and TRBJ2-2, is DTAVSQTPKYLVTQMGNDKSIKCEQNLGHDTMYWYKQDSKKFLKIMFSYNNKELIINETVPNRFSPKSPDKAHLNLHINSLELGDSAVYFCASSHEVLAEDTGELFFGEGSRLTVL.